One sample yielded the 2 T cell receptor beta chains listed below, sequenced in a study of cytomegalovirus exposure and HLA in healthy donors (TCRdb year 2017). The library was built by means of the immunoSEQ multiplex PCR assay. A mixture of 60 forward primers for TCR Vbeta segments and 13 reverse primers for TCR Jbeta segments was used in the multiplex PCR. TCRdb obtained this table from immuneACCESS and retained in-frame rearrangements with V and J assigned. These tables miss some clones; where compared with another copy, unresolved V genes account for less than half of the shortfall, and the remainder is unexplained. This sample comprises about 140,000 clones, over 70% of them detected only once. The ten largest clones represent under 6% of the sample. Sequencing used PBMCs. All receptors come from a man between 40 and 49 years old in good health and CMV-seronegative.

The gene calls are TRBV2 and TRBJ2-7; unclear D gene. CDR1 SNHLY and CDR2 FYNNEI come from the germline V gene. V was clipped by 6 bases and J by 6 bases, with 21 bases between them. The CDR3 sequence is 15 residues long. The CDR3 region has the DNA TGTGCCAGCAGAGCCCTCTTCATATCGTCACCCGAGCAGTACTTC. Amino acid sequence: CASRALFISSPEQYF.

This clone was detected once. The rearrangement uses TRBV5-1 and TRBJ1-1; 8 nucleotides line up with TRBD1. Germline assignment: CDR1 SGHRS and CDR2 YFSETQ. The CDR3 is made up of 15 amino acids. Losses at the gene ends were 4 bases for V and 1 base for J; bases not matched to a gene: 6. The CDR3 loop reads CASSQSGQGNTEAFF. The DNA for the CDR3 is TGCGCCAGCAGCCAAAGCGGACAGGGGAACACTGAAGCTTTCTTT.